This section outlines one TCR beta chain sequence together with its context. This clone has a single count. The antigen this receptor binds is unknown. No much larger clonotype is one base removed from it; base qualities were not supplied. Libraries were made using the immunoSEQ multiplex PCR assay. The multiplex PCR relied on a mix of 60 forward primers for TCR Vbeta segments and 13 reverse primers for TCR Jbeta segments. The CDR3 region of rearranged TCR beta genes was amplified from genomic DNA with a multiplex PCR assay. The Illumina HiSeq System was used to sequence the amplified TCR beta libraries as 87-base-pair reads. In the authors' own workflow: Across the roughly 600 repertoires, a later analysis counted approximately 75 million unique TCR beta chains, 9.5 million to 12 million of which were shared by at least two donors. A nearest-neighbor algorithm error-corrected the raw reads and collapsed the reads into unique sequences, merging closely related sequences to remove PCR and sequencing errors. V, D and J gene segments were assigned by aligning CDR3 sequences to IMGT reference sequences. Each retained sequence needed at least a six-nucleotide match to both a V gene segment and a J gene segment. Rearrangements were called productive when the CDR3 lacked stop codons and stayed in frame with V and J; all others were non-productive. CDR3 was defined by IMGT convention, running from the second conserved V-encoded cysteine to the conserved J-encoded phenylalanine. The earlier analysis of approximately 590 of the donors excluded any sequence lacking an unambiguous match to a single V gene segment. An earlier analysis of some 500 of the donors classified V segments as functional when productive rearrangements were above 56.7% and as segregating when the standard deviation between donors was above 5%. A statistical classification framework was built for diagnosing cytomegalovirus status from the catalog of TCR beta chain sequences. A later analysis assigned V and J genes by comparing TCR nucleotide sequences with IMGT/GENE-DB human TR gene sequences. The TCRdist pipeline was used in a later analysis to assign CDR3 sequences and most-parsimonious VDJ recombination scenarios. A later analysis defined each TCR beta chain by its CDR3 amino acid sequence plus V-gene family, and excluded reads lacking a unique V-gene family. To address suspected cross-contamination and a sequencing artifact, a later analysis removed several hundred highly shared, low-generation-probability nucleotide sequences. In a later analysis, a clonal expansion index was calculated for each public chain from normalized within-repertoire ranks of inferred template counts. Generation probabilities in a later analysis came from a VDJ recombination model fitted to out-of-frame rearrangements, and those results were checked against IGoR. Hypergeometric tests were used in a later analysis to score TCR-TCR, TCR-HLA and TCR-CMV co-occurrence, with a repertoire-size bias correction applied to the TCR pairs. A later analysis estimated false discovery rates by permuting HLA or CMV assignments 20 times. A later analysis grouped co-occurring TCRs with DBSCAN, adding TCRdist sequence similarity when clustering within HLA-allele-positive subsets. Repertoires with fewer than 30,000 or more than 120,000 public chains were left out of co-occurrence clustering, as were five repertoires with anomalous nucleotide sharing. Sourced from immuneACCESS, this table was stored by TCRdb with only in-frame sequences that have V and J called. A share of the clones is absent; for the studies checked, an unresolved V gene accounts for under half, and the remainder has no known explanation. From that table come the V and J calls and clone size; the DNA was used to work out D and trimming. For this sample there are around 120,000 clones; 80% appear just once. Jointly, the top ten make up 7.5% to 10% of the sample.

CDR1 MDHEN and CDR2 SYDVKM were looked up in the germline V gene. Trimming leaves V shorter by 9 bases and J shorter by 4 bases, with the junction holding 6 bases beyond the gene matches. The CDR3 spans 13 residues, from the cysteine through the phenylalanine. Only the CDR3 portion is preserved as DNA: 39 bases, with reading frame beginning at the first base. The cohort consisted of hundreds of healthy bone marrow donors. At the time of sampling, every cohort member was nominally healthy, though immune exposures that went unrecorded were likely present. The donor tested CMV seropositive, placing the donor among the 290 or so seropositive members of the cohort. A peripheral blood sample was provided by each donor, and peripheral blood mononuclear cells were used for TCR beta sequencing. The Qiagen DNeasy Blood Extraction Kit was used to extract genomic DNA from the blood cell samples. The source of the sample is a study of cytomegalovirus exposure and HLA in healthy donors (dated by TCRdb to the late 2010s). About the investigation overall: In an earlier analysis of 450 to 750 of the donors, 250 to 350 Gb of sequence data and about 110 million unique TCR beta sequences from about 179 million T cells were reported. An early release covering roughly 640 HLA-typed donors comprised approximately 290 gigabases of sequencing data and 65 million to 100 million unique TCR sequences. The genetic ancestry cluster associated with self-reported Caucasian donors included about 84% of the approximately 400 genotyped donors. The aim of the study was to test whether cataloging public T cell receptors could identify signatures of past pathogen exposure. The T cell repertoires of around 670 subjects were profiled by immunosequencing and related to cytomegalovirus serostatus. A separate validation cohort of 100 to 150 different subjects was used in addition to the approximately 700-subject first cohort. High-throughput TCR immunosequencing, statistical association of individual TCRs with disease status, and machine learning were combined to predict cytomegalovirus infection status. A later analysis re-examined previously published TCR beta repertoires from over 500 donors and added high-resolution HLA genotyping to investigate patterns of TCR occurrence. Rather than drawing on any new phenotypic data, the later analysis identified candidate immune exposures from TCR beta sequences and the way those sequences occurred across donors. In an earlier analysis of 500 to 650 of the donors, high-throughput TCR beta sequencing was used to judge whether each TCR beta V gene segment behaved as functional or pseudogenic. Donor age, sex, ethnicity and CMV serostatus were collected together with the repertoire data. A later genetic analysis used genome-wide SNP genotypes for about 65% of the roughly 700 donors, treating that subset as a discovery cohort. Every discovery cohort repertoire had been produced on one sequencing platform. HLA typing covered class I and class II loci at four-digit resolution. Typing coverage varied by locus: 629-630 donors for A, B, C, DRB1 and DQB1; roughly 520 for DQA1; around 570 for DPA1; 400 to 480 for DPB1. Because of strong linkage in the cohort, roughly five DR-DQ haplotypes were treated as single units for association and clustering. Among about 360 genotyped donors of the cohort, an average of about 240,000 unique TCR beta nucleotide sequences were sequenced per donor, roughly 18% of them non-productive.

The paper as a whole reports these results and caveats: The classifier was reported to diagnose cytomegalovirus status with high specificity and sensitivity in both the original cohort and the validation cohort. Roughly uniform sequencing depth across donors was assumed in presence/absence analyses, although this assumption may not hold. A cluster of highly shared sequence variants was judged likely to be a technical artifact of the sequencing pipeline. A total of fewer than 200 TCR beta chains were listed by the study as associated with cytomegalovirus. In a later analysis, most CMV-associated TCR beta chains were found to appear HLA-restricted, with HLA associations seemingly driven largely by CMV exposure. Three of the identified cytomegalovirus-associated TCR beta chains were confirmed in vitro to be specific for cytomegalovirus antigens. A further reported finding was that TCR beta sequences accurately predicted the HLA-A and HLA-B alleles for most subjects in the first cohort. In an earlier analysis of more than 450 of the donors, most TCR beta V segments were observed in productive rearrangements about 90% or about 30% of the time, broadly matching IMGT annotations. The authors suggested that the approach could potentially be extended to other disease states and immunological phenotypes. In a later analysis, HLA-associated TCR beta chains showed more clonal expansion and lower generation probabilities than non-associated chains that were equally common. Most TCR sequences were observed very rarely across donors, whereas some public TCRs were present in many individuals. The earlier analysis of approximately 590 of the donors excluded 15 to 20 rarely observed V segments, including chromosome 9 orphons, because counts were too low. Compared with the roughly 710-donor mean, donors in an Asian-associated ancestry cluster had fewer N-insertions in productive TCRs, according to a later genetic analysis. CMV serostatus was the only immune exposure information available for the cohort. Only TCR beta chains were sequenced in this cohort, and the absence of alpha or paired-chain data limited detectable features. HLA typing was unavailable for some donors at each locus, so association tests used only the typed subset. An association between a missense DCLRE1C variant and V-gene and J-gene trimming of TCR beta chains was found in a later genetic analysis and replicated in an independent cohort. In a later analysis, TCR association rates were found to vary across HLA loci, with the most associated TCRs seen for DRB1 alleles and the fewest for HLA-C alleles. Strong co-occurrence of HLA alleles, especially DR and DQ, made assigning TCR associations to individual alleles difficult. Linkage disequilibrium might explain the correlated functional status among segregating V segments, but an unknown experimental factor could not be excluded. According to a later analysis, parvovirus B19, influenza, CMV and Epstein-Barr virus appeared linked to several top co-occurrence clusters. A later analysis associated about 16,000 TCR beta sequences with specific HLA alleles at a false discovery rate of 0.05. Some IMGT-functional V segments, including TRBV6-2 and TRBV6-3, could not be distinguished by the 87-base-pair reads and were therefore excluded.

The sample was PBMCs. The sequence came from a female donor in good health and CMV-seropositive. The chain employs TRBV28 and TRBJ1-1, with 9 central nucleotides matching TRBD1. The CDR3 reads CASRTGALTEAFF. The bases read TGTGCCAGTCGGACAGGGGCTCTCACTGAAGCTTTCTTT.